Reported below is one TCR beta chain. This record comes from a study of cytomegalovirus exposure and HLA in healthy donors. Study-level background: Most donors, 70% to 85% of a few hundred genotyped, fell in the Caucasian-associated ancestry cluster.

The CDR3 contains 14 residues. CDR1 is ENHRY and CDR2 is SYGVKD in the germline V gene. V lost 5 bases and J lost 8; bases outside the gene matches: 8. The PCR had 60 Vbeta and 13 Jbeta primers. Profiled with immunoSEQ multiplex PCR; TCRdb holds only in-frame clones, not every one. This table has some 110,000 clones, 65% to 75% appearing once. The rearrangement links TRBV10-3 to TRBJ1-2; 10 bases align to TRBD1. This clonotype was obtained from a woman between 45 and 60 years old in good health and CMV-seropositive. Sequenced input: PBMCs. This CDR3 is CAISSGTGVGGYTF. The CDR3 DNA follows: TGTGCCATCAGTTCCGGGACAGGGGTGGGAGGCTACACCTTC.